Shown below are 22 T cell receptor beta chains from a single sample sequenced in a study of CD8 T cells in Susac syndrome. RNA was extracted with the RNeasy kit, and a quantity of about 0.45 to 1 ug was reverse transcribed using random hexamers. From the immunoSEQ multiplex PCR reads, TCRdb called clonotypes with MiXCR, one entry per CDR3 protein. The sample holds some 140,000 distinct CDR3 sequences, 95% seen once. Sequencing used CD8+ T cells from PBMCs. These receptors were obtained from a human donor with Susac syndrome.

The sample holds one count of this clonotype. V gene TRBV7-8 combines with J gene TRBJ2-1; weak D call: TRBD2 (6 bases). This CDR3 region has 12 residues. Trimming took off 6 bases at V and 16 bases at J, with 19 bases between the two ends. Germline values: CDR1 SGHVS, CDR2 FQNEAQ. The CDR3 DNA follows: TGTGCCAGCAGAGCCCGCCCGGGGACTCCCTTCTTC. Protein product: CASRARPGTPFF. Complete variable domain (other parts from reference TRBV7-8 and TRBJ2-1): GAGVSQSPRYKVAKRGQDVALRCDPISGHVSLFWYQQALGQGPEFLTYFQNEAQLDKSGLPSDRFFAERPEGSVSTLKIQRTQQEDSAVYLCASRARPGTPFFGPGTRLTVL.

The chain employs TRBV25-1 and TRBJ2-5; D is uncertain. Trimming took 2 bases from V and 4 from J, leaving 11 bases between them. Germline loops: CDR1 MGHDK, CDR2 SYGVNS. The CDR3 has 14 amino acids. The CDR3 DNA is TGTGCCAGCAGTGAAGCCGGAAGAAGAGAGACCCAGTACTTC. Its translation is CASSEAGRRETQYF. Full variable domain (rest looked up from reference TRBV25-1 and TRBJ2-5): EADIYQTPRYLVIGTGKKITLECSQTMGHDKMYWYQQDPGMELHLIHYSYGVNSTEKGDLSSESTVSRIRTEHFPLTLESARPSHTSQYLCASSEAGRRETQYFGPGTRLLVL.

V gene TRBV2 combines with J gene TRBJ1-2; D remains ambiguous. V was clipped by 3 bases and J by 3 bases, with 8 bases between them. CDR3 length: 13 amino acids. Germline V CDR1 and CDR2: SNHLY, FYNNEI. CDR3 sequence (DNA): TGTGCCAGCAGTGACACCGGAGACTATGGCTACACCTTC. It specifies CASSDTGDYGYTF.

The V and J genes are TRBV6-1 and TRBJ1-5; 12 bases fit TRBD1. The CDR3 runs to 15 residues. Per the germline V gene, CDR1 is MNHNS and CDR2 is SASEGT. J lost 6 bases, V lost 4 bases, and 4 bases had no gene match. The CDR3 DNA reads TGTGCCAGCAGTGCCGGGACAGGGGGCGGTCAGCCCCAGCATTTT. Its translation is CASSAGTGGGQPQHF.

The chain combines TRBV6-5 with TRBJ1-5; D remains unclear. V lost 0 bases and J 9 bases, leaving 9 bases between the germline ends. Germline CDR1 is MNHEY and CDR2 is SVGAGI. This CDR3 is 13 amino acids long. CDR3 sequence: CASSYSIGGPQHF. The DNA of the CDR3 is TGTGCCAGCAGTTACTCGATAGGCGGGCCCCAGCATTTT.

This chain joins TRBV11-2 and TRBJ2-7; TRBD2 matches at 10 bases. The CDR3 sequence is 13 residues long. Per germline, CDR1 SGHAT and CDR2 FQNNGV. The CDR3 protein is CAILAGGRYEQYF. The CDR3 coding sequence is TGTGCTATCTTAGCGGGAGGACGATACGAGCAGTACTTC.

There are a few counts of this clonotype. This rearrangement joins TRBV7-9 to TRBJ2-3, with unresolved D. The CDR3 loop spans 13 amino acids. Trimming cost V 2 bases and J 3 bases, with 6 bases left between them. Germline V gene sequence: CDR1 SEHNR, CDR2 FQNEAQ (reference sequence). CDR3 sequence: CASSLPGTDTQYF. The CDR3 coding sequence is TGTGCCAGCAGCTTACCCGGGACAGATACGCAGTATTTT.

The genes are TRBV14 and TRBJ2-7; the D is unclear. Germline CDR1 and CDR2: SGHDN and FVKESK. Trimming removed 1 base from V and 5 bases from J, with 3 bases in between. This CDR3 region has 11 residues. Here the CDR3 DNA reads TGTGCCAGCAGCCAAGCCCACGAGCAGTACTTC. Protein product: CASSQAHEQYF.

The chain has TRBV2 and TRBJ1-1; tentative D call: TRBD1 (5 bases). Germline CDR1 and CDR2: SNHLY and FYNNEI. This CDR3 is 14 amino acids long. Trimming took off 3 bases at V and 3 bases at J, with 11 bases between the two ends. The CDR3 spells CASSDGASDTEAFF. The CDR3 DNA reads as TGTGCCAGCAGTGACGGGGCGTCGGACACTGAAGCTTTCTTT.

The chain couples TRBV28 to TRBJ1-6; D gene ambiguous. Germline lookup yields CDR1 MDHEN and CDR2 SYDVKM. The V and J ends lost 3 bases and 8 bases respectively, with 14 bases between them. The CDR3 runs to 15 residues. The CDR3, as DNA: TGTGCCAGCAGTTTGGAGCAGGTCTACGATTCACCCCTCCACTTT. Translation gives CASSLEQVYDSPLHF. Drawing the rest from reference TRBV28 and TRBJ1-6, the complete variable domain is DVKVTQSSRYLVKRTGEKVFLECVQDMDHENMFWYRQDPGLGLRLIYFSYDVKMKEKGDIPEGYSVSREKKERFSLILESASTNQTSMYLCASSLEQVYDSPLHFGNGTRLTVT.

The chain carries TRBV19 and TRBJ2-3, with D maybe TRBD2 (5 bases). Germline values: CDR1 LNHDA, CDR2 SQIVND (reference sequence). Trimming left V 3 bases short and J 5 bases short, with 12 bases between. The CDR3 runs 14 residues. The CDR3 spells CASSIHLAEDTQYF. CDR3 in DNA: TGTGCCAGTAGTATTCACCTAGCAGAAGATACGCAGTATTTT.

The chain's CDR3 is CASSYAGGDGYTF. Here the CDR3 DNA reads TGTGCCAGCAGTTATGCAGGGGGTGATGGCTACACCTTC. The chain links TRBV6-5 to TRBJ1-2, with 7 bases lining up with TRBD1. V gave up 3 bases and J gave up 6 bases; unmatched junction bases: 4. The CDR3 is 13 amino acids. The germline CDR1 and CDR2 sequences are MNHEY and SVGAGI.

The chain is built from TRBV27 and TRBJ2-7; D remains ambiguous. V lost 8 bases and J lost 5, with 13 bases in between. CDR1 and CDR2 from the germline V gene are MNHEY and SMNVEV (reference sequence). The CDR3 is 12 residues long. The CDR3: CASGFVGNEQYF. The CDR3 DNA reads as TGTGCCAGCGGGTTCGTGGGAAACGAGCAGTACTTC.

As DNA, the CDR3 is TGCGCCAGCAGCTACCGGGCGGACAGGGGAGTCAATGAGCAGTTCTTC. Protein sequence: CASSYRADRGVNEQFF. The chain couples TRBV4-1 to TRBJ2-1; 9 positions agree with TRBD1. Germline values: CDR1 MGHRA, CDR2 YSYEKL. The CDR3 runs to 16 residues. The V gene end was trimmed by 5 bases and the J gene end by 6 bases; junction bases not matched to a gene: 11.

This chain connects TRBV7-8 to TRBJ2-1; TRBD1 might be the D (6 bases). This CDR3 region has 14 residues. Germline-derived CDR1 and CDR2 are SGHVS and FQNEAQ. Trimming left V 1 base short and J 8 bases short, with 12 bases between. The CDR3 protein is CASSLVGTKDEQFF. CDR3 nucleotides: TGTGCCAGCAGCTTAGTCGGGACAAAGGATGAGCAGTTCTTC.

The chain is built from TRBV27 and TRBJ2-1, with TRBD2 matching over 13 bases. Trimming removed 3 bases from V and 8 bases from J; junction bases left unmatched: 4. The germline gives CDR1 MNHEY, CDR2 SMNVEV (reference sequence). The CDR3 is 15 amino acids. In nucleotides, the CDR3 is TGTGCCAGCAGTTTCGGACTAGCGGGAGTGGATGAGCAGTTCTTC. Translation: CASSFGLAGVDEQFF.

The chain combines TRBV12-5 with TRBJ1-5; 8 bases fit TRBD1. The CDR3 extends over 15 amino acids. Germline values: CDR1 LGHNT, CDR2 FRNRAP. Trimming took 2 bases from V and 5 from J; bases not matched to a gene: 5. CDR3 bases: TGTGCTAGTGGTTTGCCCGGACAGGGAGATCAGCCCCAGCATTTT. Its protein product is CASGLPGQGDQPQHF.

This chain links TRBV9 with TRBJ2-2, with TRBD2 identical over 8 bases. V shed 4 bases and J 5 bases; nucleotides not matched to a gene: 4. The CDR3 spans 14 residues. Germline V gene sequence: CDR1 SGDLS, CDR2 YYNGEE. CDR3 coding DNA: TGTGCCAGCAGCTCTGGGACTAGTACCGGGGAGCTGTTTTTT. As protein: CASSSGTSTGELFF.

The chain is built from TRBV28 and TRBJ1-2; 8 nucleotides line up with TRBD1. The germline V gene encodes CDR1 MDHEN and CDR2 SYDVKM. The CDR3 extends over 14 amino acids. V was clipped by 7 bases and J by 6 bases; unmatched bases: 10. CDR3 in amino acids: CASITHGQGDGYTF. DNA of the CDR3: TGTGCCAGCATTACTCACGGACAGGGTGATGGCTACACCTTC.

As for this clonotype: A junction boundary mismatches the germline segment, possibly from a read error. V usage is TRBV28 and J usage is TRBJ2-5, with 7 bases lining up with TRBD1. CDR1 and CDR2 (germline): MDHEN, SYDVKM. The CDR3 has 14 amino acids. CDR3 sequence (DNA): TGTGCCAGCACTTTAGGGACAGACCAAGAGACCCAGTACTTC. Translating it yields CASTLGTDQETQYF.

This chain connects TRBV20-1 to TRBJ1-5; 7 nucleotides line up with TRBD1. The V gene's germline CDR1 is DFQATT and CDR2 SNEGSKA (reference sequence). The CDR3 totals 13 residues. The junction had 4 bases not matched to a gene; V was cut back by 5 bases and J by 3 bases. CDR3 loop: CSAQDRDNQPQHF. The CDR3 nucleotides are TGCAGTGCTCAAGACAGGGACAATCAGCCCCAGCATTTT.

The genes are TRBV20-1 and TRBJ2-7; the D gene is possibly TRBD2 (6 bases). Germline V gives CDR1 DFQATT, CDR2 SNEGSKA (reference sequence). V gave up 0 bases and J gave up 3 bases, with 12 bases separating them. CDR3 length equals 14 residues. CDR3 in amino acids: CSARDRDFYYEQYF. CDR3 DNA: TGCAGTGCTAGAGATCGGGACTTTTACTACGAGCAGTACTTC.